This passage covers 26 T cell receptor beta chains from one sample sequenced in a study of shared clonotypes between healthy human individuals (dated by TCRdb to about 2020). The library was built by means of the immunoSEQ multiplex PCR assay. The source is immuneACCESS, and TCRdb retained only in-frame sequences with V and J called. Part of the clones is not carried over; for the studies checked, unresolved V genes explain less than half of this, and the remainder is unexplained. Present in this sample are 2 million to 3 million clones, approximately 92% of which were seen just once. The ten largest make up 0.13% to 0.15% of the sample. What was sequenced was naive CD4+ T cells sorted from blood. Reading the label with the study, this specimen's cell subset or site is: CD45RA+ positively selected. The receptors were gathered from a man between 18 and 29 years old in good health.

V usage is TRBV12-5 and J usage is TRBJ2-7; 14 bases are shared with TRBD2. The length of the CDR3 is 22 residues. With V trimmed by 4 bases and J by 4 bases, 24 bases remained unmatched. CDR1 and CDR2 from the germline V gene are LGHNT and FRNRAP. The CDR3 DNA follows: TGTGCTAGTGGTTCCCCCGGTCCCGGCGGACTAGCGGGAGGAAAGGGGGGGTACGAGCAGTACTTC. Translation: CASGSPGPGGLAGGKGGYEQYF.

The V call is TRBV28, the J call TRBJ2-1; 7 bases align to TRBD1. CDR1 is MDHEN, CDR2 SYDVKM, per germline. The V segment lost 9 bases and the J segment 7 bases; nucleotides outside the gene matches: 3. There are 11 residues in the CDR3. The CDR3 here is CASRGRNEQFF. Here the CDR3 DNA reads TGTGCCAGTAGGGGGCGGAATGAGCAGTTCTTC.

Of note for this clone: Other DNA sequences of this sample code for an identical CDR3. V and J are TRBV15 and TRBJ2-2; 7 nucleotides match TRBD1. The germline gives CDR1 LNHNV, CDR2 YYDKDF (reference sequence). The V segment lost 1 base and the J segment 0 bases; nucleotides outside the gene matches: 2. This CDR3 region has 16 residues. CDR3 sequence reads: CATSRGQGANTGELFF. CDR3 sequence (DNA): TGTGCCACCAGCAGAGGTCAGGGGGCGAACACCGGGGAGCTGTTTTTT.

This clone has just a few counts. At the DNA level, this CDR3 is encoded by other sequences in the same sample as well. This chain connects TRBV10-3 to TRBJ1-6; no firm D call. The CDR3 totals 12 residues. Trimming shortened V by 2 bases and J by 10 bases, and 6 bases separated the two germline ends. From germline, CDR1 is ENHRY and CDR2 SYGVKD. The CDR3 DNA is TGTGCCATCAGTGAGGAAGGATCACCCCTCCACTTT. It yields the protein CAISEEGSPLHF.

This chain connects TRBV6-1 to TRBJ1-5, with TRBD1 matching over 9 bases. The CDR3 is 16 residues long. V shed 1 base and J 5 bases; nucleotides not matched to a gene: 6. Germline V gene sequence: CDR1 MNHNS, CDR2 SASEGT. CDR3 nucleotides: TGTGCCAGCAGTGAAGGGACAGGGGCCCTCTATCAGCCCCAGCATTTT. Translated: CASSEGTGALYQPQHF.

This clone was picked up one time. The chain combines TRBV2 with TRBJ1-5, with no clear D. This CDR3 region has 18 residues. Germline lookup yields CDR1 SNHLY and CDR2 FYNNEI. The V end lost 4 bases, the J end lost 0 bases, and 19 bases lay between the germline ends. CDR3 amino acids: CASSAGSKLSNSNQPQHF. CDR3 in DNA: TGTGCCAGCAGTGCGGGCAGTAAACTTAGTAATAGCAATCAGCCCCAGCATTTT.

A word on this clone: Distinct nucleotide sequences in the sample also encode this CDR3. V usage is TRBV4-1 and J usage is TRBJ2-5, with 9 nucleotides matching TRBD1. Per the germline V gene, CDR1 is MGHRA and CDR2 is YSYEKL. The ends lost 1 base at V and 5 bases at J; junction bases unmatched: 5. This CDR3 has 15 residues. The CDR3 reads CASSQGDRDGETQYF. DNA of the CDR3: TGCGCCAGCAGCCAAGGGGACAGGGATGGGGAGACCCAGTACTTC.

As regards this clone: This sample also contains other DNA sequences that code for the same CDR3. The CDR3 DNA is TGTGCCAGTAGTAGGGGGGATCAGCCCCAGCATTTT. As protein: CASSRGDQPQHF. V usage is TRBV19 and J usage is TRBJ1-5; possibly TRBD1 for D (5 bases). The CDR3 sequence is 12 residues long. V was pared by 4 bases and J by 5 bases, with 6 bases between. Germline V lookup: CDR1 LNHDA, CDR2 SQIVND (reference sequence).

Remarks on this clone: Other DNA sequences in this specimen translate into the identical CDR3. The rearrangement joins TRBV7-9 to TRBJ1-2; no definite D call. The CDR3 is made up of 14 amino acids. The germline V gene encodes CDR1 SEHNR and CDR2 FQNEAQ (reference sequence). Trimming removed 0 bases from V and 4 bases from J, with 9 bases in between. CDR3: CASSLAGGSYGYTF. CDR3 sequence (DNA): TGTGCCAGCAGCTTAGCGGGCGGGAGCTATGGCTACACCTTC.

The chain joins TRBV7-2 to TRBJ2-2; 7 positions agree with TRBD1. Germline V gene data show CDR1 as SGHTA and CDR2 as FQGNSA. The CDR3 has 15 amino acids. J gave up 5 bases and V 2 bases, and 5 bases lay outside the gene matches. CDR3 DNA sequence: TGTGCCAGCAGCTTAACCCAGGGGGAGACCGGGGAGCTGTTTTTT. It encodes CASSLTQGETGELFF.

The chain's CDR3 is CASGGQNVEKLFF. The DNA for the CDR3 is TGTGCCAGCGGGGGACAGAACGTTGAAAAACTGTTTTTT. V gene TRBV2 combines with J gene TRBJ1-4; 7 positions agree with TRBD1. CDR1 is SNHLY, CDR2 FYNNEI, per germline. The CDR3 runs 13 residues. J gave up 7 bases and V 8 bases, and 7 bases lay outside the gene matches.

J is TRBJ1-1 and V is TRBV2; D unresolved. The CDR3 is 13 amino acids. Per germline, CDR1 SNHLY and CDR2 FYNNEI. Trimming left V 4 bases short and J 7 bases short, with 13 bases between. The CDR3 is CASSVPPGREAFF. CDR3 sequence (DNA): TGTGCCAGCAGTGTGCCCCCCGGCCGTGAAGCTTTCTTT. Combining the CDR3 with reference TRBV2 and TRBJ1-1 gives the whole variable domain EPEVTQTPSHQVTQMGQEVILRCVPISNHLYFYWYRQILGQKVEFLVSFYNNEISEKSEIFDDQFSVERPDGSNFTLKIRSTKLEDSAMYFCASSVPPGREAFFGQGTRLTVV.

This rearrangement joins TRBV30 to TRBJ1-3; D gene ambiguous. V lost 4 bases, J lost 4 bases, and 14 bases lay in between. The CDR3 length is 14 residues. Germline loops: CDR1 GTSNPN, CDR2 SVGIG (reference sequence). CDR3 nucleotides: TGTGCCTGGACCCCTCTTAGCCACGGAAACACCATATATTTT. This encodes CAWTPLSHGNTIYF.

The chain couples TRBV5-1 to TRBJ1-1, with D tentatively TRBD1 (5 bases). The CDR3 runs to 15 residues. Between the trimmed V and J ends, which lost 0 bases and 1 base, there was a span of 10 bases. CDR1 and CDR2 from the germline V gene are SGHRS and YFSETQ. CDR3 sequence reads: CASSLALQGNTEAFF. For the CDR3, the DNA is TGCGCCAGCAGCTTGGCTTTGCAGGGGAACACTGAAGCTTTCTTT.

The genes are TRBV5-1 and TRBJ2-5, with D hard to call. Per germline, CDR1 SGHRS and CDR2 YFSETQ. V was trimmed by 2 bases and J by 0 bases, leaving 5 bases between them. This CDR3 has 13 residues. The CDR3 coding sequence is TGCGCCAGCAGCTTCGGAGACCAAGAGACCCAGTACTTC. Encoded protein: CASSFGDQETQYF.

V is TRBV5-1 and J is TRBJ2-7, with 10 bases fitting TRBD2. V lost 1 base to trimming and J lost 0 bases; unmatched junction nucleotides: 4. The germline gives CDR1 SGHRS, CDR2 YFSETQ. The CDR3 extends over 16 amino acids. The CDR3 nucleotides are TGCGCCAGCAGCTTGAATCCTAGCGGGGGCTCCTACGAGCAGTACTTC. Translation: CASSLNPSGGSYEQYF.

The chain employs TRBV11-2 and TRBJ1-1, with 7 bases aligning to TRBD1. Germline V gene lookup returns CDR1 SGHAT and CDR2 FQNNGV. V was pared by 6 bases and J by 0 bases, with 7 bases of the junction left unmatched. The CDR3 covers 15 residues. In DNA, the CDR3 is TGTGCCAGCAGTCCGACAGGGACCTTGAACACTGAAGCTTTCTTT. Translation gives CASSPTGTLNTEAFF.

This clone was counted between two and nine times. V usage is TRBV5-1 and J usage is TRBJ1-1; D might be TRBD1 (5 bases). There are 11 residues in the CDR3. CDR1 is SGHRS and CDR2 is YFSETQ in the germline V gene. Trimming left V 2 bases short and J 9 bases short, with 8 bases between. CDR3: CASSFQGKAFF. The CDR3 region has the DNA TGCGCCAGCAGCTTTCAGGGTAAAGCTTTCTTT.

This clone was seen just once. The chain recombines TRBV7-2 with TRBJ2-1; 11 bases line up with TRBD2. With 6 bases clipped from V and 3 bases from J, the junction kept 10 bases outside the gene matches. Per the germline V gene, CDR1 is SGHTA and CDR2 is FQGNSA. The CDR3 spans 17 residues. CDR3 bases: TGTGCCAGCAGTCGTAAATCCGGGACTAGCGGCTACAATGAGCAGTTCTTC. Translation: CASSRKSGTSGYNEQFF. Full variable domain (missing parts from reference TRBV7-2 and TRBJ2-1): GAGVSQSPSNKVTEKGKDVELRCDPISGHTALYWYRQSLGQGLEFLIYFQGNSAPDKSGLPSDRFSAERTGGSVSTLTIQRTQQEDSAVYLCASSRKSGTSGYNEQFFGPGTRLTVL.

This chain joins TRBV29-1 and TRBJ1-2; weak D call: TRBD1 (6 bases). This CDR3 comprises 11 residues. Germline values: CDR1 SQVTM, CDR2 ANQGSEA. Trimming pared 7 bases from V and 8 bases from J, leaving 14 bases between. CDR3 region: CSALQGGGYTF. The CDR3, as DNA: TGCAGCGCCTTACAGGGCGGGGGCTACACCTTC.

This chain links TRBV7-2 with TRBJ2-5; perhaps TRBD1 as D (6 bases). The CDR3 covers 16 residues. The germline V gene has CDR1 SGHTA and CDR2 FQGNSA. V lost 1 base to trimming and J lost 2 bases, with 14 bases between them. This chain's CDR3 is CASSLVGQSSQETQYF. The CDR3 nucleotides read TGTGCCAGCAGCTTAGTTGGACAGTCTAGTCAAGAGACCCAGTACTTC. Variable domain in full (rest from reference TRBV7-2 and TRBJ2-5): GAGVSQSPSNKVTEKGKDVELRCDPISGHTALYWYRQSLGQGLEFLIYFQGNSAPDKSGLPSDRFSAERTGGSVSTLTIQRTQQEDSAVYLCASSLVGQSSQETQYFGPGTRLLVL.

The genes are TRBV4-1 and TRBJ2-2; TRBD2 matches at 12 bases. Trimming took 1 base from V and 7 from J; bases not matched to a gene: 4. The germline gives CDR1 MGHRA, CDR2 YSYEKL. CDR3 length: 16 amino acids. Written as DNA, the CDR3 is TGCGCCAGCAGCCAAGGACTAGCGGGAGTACACGGGGAGCTGTTTTTT. Amino acids: CASSQGLAGVHGELFF.

This clone was observed a single time. The rearrangement joins TRBV5-1 to TRBJ2-3, with TRBD2 matching over 8 bases. The germline V gene has CDR1 SGHRS and CDR2 YFSETQ. The V and J ends lost 4 bases and 1 base, in that order; junction bases with no gene match: 8. The CDR3 runs to 16 residues. DNA of the CDR3: TGCGCCAGCAGCCCTGGAAGAGCGGGGGGCACAGATACGCAGTATTTT. This gives the protein CASSPGRAGGTDTQYF. Full variable domain (missing parts from reference TRBV5-1 and TRBJ2-3): KAGVTQTPRYLIKTRGQQVTLSCSPISGHRSVSWYQQTPGQGLQFLFEYFSETQRNKGNFPGRFSGRQFSNSRSEMNVSTLELGDSALYLCASSPGRAGGTDTQYFGPGTRLTVL.

In its sample, this clone was seen once. The chain uses TRBV6-5 and TRBJ2-7; possible D gene TRBD1, 6 bases. The CDR3 contains 13 residues. Germline CDR1 reads MNHEY; CDR2 reads SVGAGI. Deletions cut 6 bases from V and 5 bases from J, with 14 bases between. CDR3 amino acids: CASSHTPGDEQYF. In nucleotides, the CDR3 is TGTGCCAGCAGCCACACCCCAGGGGACGAGCAGTACTTC.

The genes are TRBV5-5 and TRBJ1-6; D possibly corresponds to TRBD1 (6 bases). With 3 bases removed from V and 6 bases from J, the gap between germline ends came to 13 bases. Germline V lookup: CDR1 SGHKS, CDR2 YYEKEE (reference sequence). The CDR3 is 15 amino acids. The CDR3: CASSYRQVFNSPLHF. CDR3 nucleotides: TGTGCCAGCAGCTACAGACAGGTGTTTAATTCACCCCTCCACTTT.

The chain recombines TRBV6-6 with TRBJ2-5; D is uncertain. CDR3 length: 13 residues. CDR1 MNHNY and CDR2 SVGAGI come from the germline V gene (reference sequence). V dropped 7 bases and J dropped 5 bases, with 14 bases sitting between them. CDR3 region: CASNNLPWETQYF. In DNA form, the CDR3 reads TGTGCCAGCAATAATTTGCCCTGGGAGACCCAGTACTTC.